A single sample gave rise to the 3 T cell receptor beta chains below, sequenced in a study of T cells in Graves' hyperthyroidism and ophthalmopathy. It was RNA transcripts that yielded the amplified TCR beta CDR3 regions. The primer set for the first-round RT-PCR of the TCR CDR3 was HTBI. Via MiXCR, TCRdb re-called the multiplex PCR reads, giving one row per CDR3 protein. The sample shows about 380,000 distinct CDR3 sequences, about 18% of them seen only once. The sequencing input was blood. These receptors came from a young man with Graves' ophthalmopathy.

The V and J genes are TRBV27 and TRBJ2-7, with D uncertain. CDR1 MNHEY and CDR2 SMNVEV come from the germline V gene (reference sequence). Trimming stripped 3 bases from V and 7 bases from J, with 10 bases between. The CDR3 length is 12 residues. This CDR3 reads CASSFIAGEQYF. For the CDR3, the DNA is TGTGCCAGCAGTTTTATTGCTGGGGAGCAGTACTTC.

The chain employs TRBV7-2 and TRBJ1-4; D gene unclear. V dropped 7 bases and J dropped 3 bases, with 9 bases sitting between them. Germline assignment: CDR1 SGHTA and CDR2 FQGNSA. The CDR3 covers 13 residues. The CDR3 bases are TGTGCCAGCACCCCTTTTTCTAATGAAAAACTGTTTTTT. This encodes CASTPFSNEKLFF.

This clonotype came up many times. Here the CDR3 reads CASSPQGLGGEQFF. CDR3 DNA: TGTGCCAGCAGTCCGCAGGGTCTTGGAGGTGAGCAGTTCTTC. The V call is TRBV12-3 or TRBV12-4, the J call TRBJ2-1; the D gene could be TRBD1 or TRBD2 (5 bases each). V lost 5 bases and J lost 9, with 17 bases in between. This CDR3 region has 14 residues.